This TCR beta chain stems from a study of shared clonotypes between healthy human individuals. TCRdb's copy holds only in-frame clones and misses some; the assay was immunoSEQ multiplex PCR. Of about 2.4 million clones in the sample, approximately 94% were seen once. A note on this clone: Its antigen is undetermined.

General study points: Non-shared clonotypes had lower generation probabilities than those shared by all four donors.

The CDR3 covers 15 residues. Trimming left V 3 bases short and J 4 bases short, with 16 bases between. Germline V gene lookup returns CDR1 MDHEN and CDR2 SYDVKM. V and J are TRBV28 and TRBJ2-7; D is possibly TRBD1 (5 bases). This TCR derives from a man aged 18 to 30 in good health. Some clones in this sample may be carry-over from other donors' samples. Sequencing was performed on naive CD4+ T cells from PBMCs. The subset is: CD45RA+ positively selected. CDR3: CASSFLGQGRYEQYF. The CDR3 DNA sequence: TGTGCCAGCAGTTTCCTTGGGCAGGGTCGATACGAGCAGTACTTC. Full variable domain (rest looked up from reference TRBV28 and TRBJ2-7): DVKVTQSSRYLVKRTGEKVFLECVQDMDHENMFWYRQDPGLGLRLIYFSYDVKMKEKGDIPEGYSVSREKKERFSLILESASTNQTSMYLCASSFLGQGRYEQYFGPGTRLTVT.